This T cell receptor (beta chain) is drawn from a study of cytomegalovirus exposure and HLA in healthy donors. In the study overall: The 100 million to 140 million unique TCR beta sequences, from about 179 million T cells, were found by an earlier analysis.

Vbeta (60) and Jbeta (13) primers were used in the PCR. Sequencing used immunoSEQ multiplex PCR; TCRdb keeps in-frame clones, though not all of them. The sample holds 65,000 or so clones, around 77% seen once. The table lists this clone with a few counts. The antigen is undetermined. CDR1 and CDR2 from the germline V gene are SGHDT and YYEEEE. Germline trimming cut 2 bases from V and 7 bases from J; bases unmatched to any gene: 13. There are 16 residues in the CDR3. Findings of the study overall: Exclusion as indistinguishable affected some V segments, including TRBV6-2 and TRBV6-3.

The chain combines TRBV5-6 with TRBJ1-1, with 8 bases aligning to TRBD1. This receptor was obtained from a woman aged 40-49 years in good health and CMV-seropositive. Sequencing used PBMCs. The CDR3 nucleotides are TGTGCCAGCAGCTTCGGGCACCAGGGGGCGCTTGGTGAAGCTTTCTTT. Its translation is CASSFGHQGALGEAFF.